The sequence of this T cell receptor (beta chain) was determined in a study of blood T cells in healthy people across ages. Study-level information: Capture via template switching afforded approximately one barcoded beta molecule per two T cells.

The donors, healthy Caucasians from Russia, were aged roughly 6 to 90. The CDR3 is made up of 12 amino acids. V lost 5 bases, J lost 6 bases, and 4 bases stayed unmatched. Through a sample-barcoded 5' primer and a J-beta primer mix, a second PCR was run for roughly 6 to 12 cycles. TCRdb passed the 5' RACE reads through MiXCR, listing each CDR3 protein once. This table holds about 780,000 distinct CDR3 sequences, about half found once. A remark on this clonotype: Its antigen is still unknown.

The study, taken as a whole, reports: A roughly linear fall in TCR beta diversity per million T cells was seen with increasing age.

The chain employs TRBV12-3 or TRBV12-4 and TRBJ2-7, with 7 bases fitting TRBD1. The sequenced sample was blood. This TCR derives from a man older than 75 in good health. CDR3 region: CASSMTGCEQYF. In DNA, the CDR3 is TGTGCCAGCAGTATGACAGGGTGCGAGCAGTACTTC.